This TCR beta chain comes out of a study of shared clonotypes between healthy human individuals. This clone was picked up one time. Its antigen is as yet unknown. The naive CD8 subset, CD45RO-negative cells positively selected for CCR7, excluded terminally differentiated effector memory CD45RA+ cells. Recent acute infections and vaccinations were absent in the healthy HIV-negative adult donors. Study findings and constraints: Researchers found naive subsets generally carried larger estimated richness than memory subsets. The expectation was that sequencing depth would affect clonotype sharing among donors. Between a handful of donors, naive CD4 clonotypes were shared at a level of about 5%.

V trimming: 2 bases; J trimming: 3 bases; junction bases outside the gene matches: 8. The CDR3 has 15 residues. Germline V gene data show CDR1 as SGHKS and CDR2 as YYEKEE (reference sequence). Clones were sequenced by immunoSEQ multiplex PCR, and TCRdb holds only the in-frame ones, with some missing. The sample lists around 550,000 clones, roughly 95% occurring once. The sample comprised naive CD8+ T cells sorted from blood. The TCR sequence derives from a woman in her twenties or thirties in good health. The V and J genes are TRBV5-5 and TRBJ2-7; 7 bases align to TRBD1. CDR3 in amino acids: CASSLLVGQSYEQYF. The CDR3 DNA follows: TGTGCCAGCAGCTTATTGGTGGGACAGAGCTACGAGCAGTACTTC.